This T cell receptor beta chain was sequenced during a study of T cell responses to AZD1222 COVID-19 vaccine. Generated by immunoSEQ multiplex PCR, the TCRdb table keeps only in-frame clones and is missing some. The sample shows 170,000 or so clones, 90% of them seen only once. This CDR3 has 16 residues. Germline V gene lookup returns CDR1 DFQATT and CDR2 SNEGSKA (reference sequence). V shed 3 bases and J 1 base; nucleotides not matched to a gene: 6. The sequences come from peripheral blood, collected on day 0 of AZD1222 vaccination. This receptor was taken from an adult in good health. V is TRBV20-1 and J is TRBJ2-1, with 10 bases aligning to TRBD2. The CDR3 bases are TGCAGTGCTAGTAGGGCTAGCGGGGGTTCCTACAATGAGCAGTTCTTC. Amino acid sequence: CSASRASGGSYNEQFF.